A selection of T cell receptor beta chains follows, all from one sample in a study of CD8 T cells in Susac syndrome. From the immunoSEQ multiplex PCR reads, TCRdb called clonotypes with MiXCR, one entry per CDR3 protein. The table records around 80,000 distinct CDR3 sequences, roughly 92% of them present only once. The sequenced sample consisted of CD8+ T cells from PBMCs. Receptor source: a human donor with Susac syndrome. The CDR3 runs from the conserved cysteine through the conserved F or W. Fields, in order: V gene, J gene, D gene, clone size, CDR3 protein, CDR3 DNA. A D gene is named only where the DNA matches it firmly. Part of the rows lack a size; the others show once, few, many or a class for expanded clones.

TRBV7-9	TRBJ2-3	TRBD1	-	CASSPPGQDTDTQYF	TGTGCCAGCAGCCCACCTGGACAGGACACAGATACGCAGTATTTT
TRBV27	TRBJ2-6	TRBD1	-	CASSHGQGFSGANVLTF	TGTGCCAGCAGTCATGGACAGGGTTTCTCTGGGGCCAACGTCCTGACTTTC
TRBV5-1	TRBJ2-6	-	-	CASSWDDVGANVLTF	TGCGCCAGCAGCTGGGATGACGTGGGGGCCAACGTCCTGACTTTC
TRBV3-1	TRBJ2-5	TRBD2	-	CASSQARSGGTQYF	TGTGCCAGCAGCCAAGCTCGGAGCGGGGGGACCCAGTACTTC
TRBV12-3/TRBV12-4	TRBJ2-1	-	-	CASSPLGGSVDEQFF	TGTGCCAGCAGCCCCCTTGGGGGGTCCGTAGATGAGCAGTTCTTC
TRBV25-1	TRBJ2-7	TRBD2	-	CASGGYEQYF	TGTGCTAGCGGGGGATACGAGCAGTACTTC
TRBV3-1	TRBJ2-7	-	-	CASSQDMVGAGRVDF	TGTGCCAGCAGCCAAGATATGGTAGGGGCGGGGCGTGTGGACTTC
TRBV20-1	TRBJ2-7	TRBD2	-	CSARPSGGQIFYEQYF	TGCAGTGCTAGACCGAGCGGGGGGCAGATATTCTACGAGCAGTACTTC
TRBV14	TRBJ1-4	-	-	CASSRTENEKLFF	TGTGCCAGCAGCCGGACAGAGAATGAAAAACTGTTTTTT
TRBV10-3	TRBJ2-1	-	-	CAISEPGLANEQFF	TGTGCCATCAGTGAGCCGGGCCTCGCCAATGAGCAGTTCTTC
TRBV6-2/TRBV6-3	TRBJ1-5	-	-	CASSPRGEGNQPQHF	TGTGCCAGCAGTCCCCGAGGGGAGGGCAATCAGCCCCAGCATTTT
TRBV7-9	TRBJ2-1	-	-	CASSPPRTTYSYNEQFF	TGTGCCAGCAGCCCTCCTAGGACAACCTACTCCTACAATGAGCAGTTCTTC
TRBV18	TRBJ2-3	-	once	CASSPQVPEETDTQYF	TGTGCCAGCTCCCCGCAGGTTCCCGAGGAGACAGATACGCAGTATTTT
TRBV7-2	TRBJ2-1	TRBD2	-	CASSLVSPRLAGAYNEQFF	TGTGCCAGCAGCTTAGTGTCCCCACGACTAGCGGGGGCCTACAATGAGCAGTTCTTC
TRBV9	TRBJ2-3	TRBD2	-	CASSVETSGTTDTQYF	TGTGCCAGCAGCGTAGAAACTAGCGGGACCACAGATACGCAGTATTTT
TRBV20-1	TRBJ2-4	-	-	CSVRDRGGIQYF	TGCAGTGTAAGGGATAGGGGAGGCATTCAGTACTTC
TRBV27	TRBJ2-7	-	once	CASSPRAGAGTYEQYF	TGTGCCAGCAGCCCCCGGGCAGGGGCAGGGACCTACGAGCAGTACTTC
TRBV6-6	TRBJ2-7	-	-	CASQTGSEQYF	TGTGCCAGCCAGACAGGCTCCGAGCAGTACTTC
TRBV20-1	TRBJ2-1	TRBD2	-	CSARGEGLAGGSYNEQFF	TGCAGTGCTAGGGGCGAGGGACTAGCGGGAGGCTCCTACAATGAGCAGTTCTTC
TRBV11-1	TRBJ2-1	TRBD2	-	CASSPLRGQSSGRSYNEQFF	TGTGCCAGCAGCCCCCTTAGAGGGCAATCTAGCGGGAGGTCCTACAATGAGCAGTTCTTC
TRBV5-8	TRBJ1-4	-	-	CASSFGALAEKLFF	TGTGCCAGCAGCTTCGGAGCCCTCGCTGAAAAACTGTTTTTT
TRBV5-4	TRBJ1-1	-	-	CASSPMMNTEAFF	TGTGCCAGCAGCCCGATGATGAACACTGAAGCTTTCTTT
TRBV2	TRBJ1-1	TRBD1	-	CASRRDRGLAFF	TGTGCCAGCAGACGGGACAGGGGGCTTGCTTTCTTT
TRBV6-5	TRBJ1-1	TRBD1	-	CASSSGQSNTEAFF	TGTGCCAGCAGTTCGGGACAGTCGAACACTGAAGCTTTCTTT